The entry below describes one T cell receptor beta chain. The data were taken from a study of blood T cells in healthy people across ages. In the study overall: About one barcoded beta molecule per two T cells was captured by template switching.

Germline V lookup: CDR1 LGHDT, CDR2 YNNKEL (reference sequence). CDR3 length: 16 amino acids. V trimming: 3 bases; J trimming: 7 bases; junction bases outside the gene matches: 13. For the second PCR, which ran for about 6 to 11 cycles, a sample-barcoded 5' primer and a J-beta primer mix were used. MiXCR, run by TCRdb on the 5' RACE reads, gives a single entry per CDR3 protein. The top ten clones hold approximately 41% of a sample with over 700,000 distinct CDR3 sequences, approximately 55% of them seen once. This TCR derives from an elderly man in good health. The chain couples TRBV3-1 to TRBJ2-5; TRBD2 agrees at 8 bases. Sequenced input: blood. The CDR3 loop reads CASSHGASGPQGTQYF. CDR3 DNA: TGTGCCAGCAGCCATGGGGCTAGCGGGCCTCAGGGGACCCAGTACTTC.